These T cell receptor beta chains were read from a single sample in a study of T cell repertoires in cytomegalovirus infection. TCRdb reprocessed the reads via MiXCR and lists one record per CDR3 protein. The repertoire holds hundreds of thousands of distinct CDR3 sequences, with approximately 32% as singletons. No cognate antigen is known for these TCRs. The starting material was cultured CD8+ T cells from PBMCs, obtained from culture after CMV antigen stimulation. These receptors were obtained from a human donor in good health (CMV status not recorded). Some clones in this sample may be carry-over from other donors' samples. The CDR3 runs from the conserved cysteine through the conserved F or W. D genes are given only for firm matches. Clone size is stated in some rows and not others, as once, few, many or a class when expanded.

TRBV19	.	TRBJ2-6	few	CASSRGAGGANVLTF	TGTGCCAGTAGTAGGGGCGCCGGAGGGGCCAACGTCCTGACTTTC
TRBV19	TRBD2	TRBJ2-1	.	CASSIASGTYNEQFF	TGTGCCAGTAGTATAGCGAGCGGGACCTACAATGAGCAGTTCTTC
TRBV12-3/TRBV12-4	.	TRBJ2-1	many	CASSLEPEQFF	TGTGCCAGCAGTTTAGAACCTGAGCAGTTCTTC
TRBV12-3/TRBV12-4	.	TRBJ1-2	many	CASRPGGIYGYTF	TGTGCCAGCAGGCCCGGGGGGATATACGGCTACACCTTC
TRBV28	TRBD1	TRBJ1-1	.	CASSFPPQGPGTGRKNTEAFF	TGTGCCAGCAGTTTCCCTCCCCAAGGGCCCGGGACAGGGAGGAAAAATACTGAAGCTTTCTTT
TRBV19	.	TRBJ2-2	once	CATRDAAGELFF	TGTGCCACCAGGGACGCGGCCGGGGAGCTGTTTTTT
TRBV19	.	TRBJ1-3	.	CASSPGTPFSGNTIYF	TGTGCCAGTAGCCCCGGGACACCTTTCTCTGGAAACACCATATATTTT
TRBV11-2	.	TRBJ1-5	many	CASSSGAELSNQPQHF	TGTGCCAGCAGCTCCGGGGCAGAACTTAGCAATCAGCCCCAGCATTTT
TRBV20-1	.	TRBJ2-2	.	CSARGVRRGLGDTGELFF	TGCAGTGCTAGAGGAGTTCGGAGGGGGCTTGGGGACACCGGGGAGCTGTTTTTT
TRBV7-8	TRBD2	TRBJ2-3	many	CASSLSKRGWGTDTQYF	TGTGCCAGCAGCTTATCAAAGCGGGGTTGGGGCACAGATACGCAGTATTTT
TRBV7-6	TRBD2	TRBJ2-3	many	CASSLYAGLARLHSTDTQYF	TGTGCCAGCAGCTTATACGCGGGACTAGCCCGCCTTCATAGCACAGATACGCAGTATTTT
TRBV6-5	TRBD1	TRBJ2-4	many	CASSFSGTGSGAKNIQYF	TGTGCCAGCAGTTTTTCCGGGACAGGGAGTGGGGCCAAAAACATTCAGTACTTC
TRBV12-3/TRBV12-4	TRBD1	TRBJ1-6	.	CASTLTTGSDPPLHF	TGTGCCAGCACCTTAACGACAGGGTCTGACCCACCCCTCCACTTT
TRBV4-2	.	TRBJ1-1	.	CASSQEETAGTEAFF	TGTGCCAGCAGCCAAGAGGAGACCGCCGGCACTGAAGCTTTCTTT
TRBV5-6	.	TRBJ1-2	.	CASNLDTRGYTF	TGTGCCAGCAACCTTGACACGAGAGGCTACACCTTC
TRBV2	TRBD2	TRBJ2-3	.	CASSVSRRGGPDTQYF	TGTGCCAGCAGTGTCTCCAGGCGGGGGGGCCCAGATACGCAGTATTTT
TRBV6-1	.	TRBJ1-1	.	CASQDRYSEAFF	TGTGCCAGCCAGGACAGATACTCTGAAGCTTTCTTT
TRBV29-1	.	TRBJ2-2	few	CSVEGGQGVAYGELFF	TGCAGCGTTGAAGGTGGTCAGGGAGTGGCCTACGGGGAGCTGTTTTTT
TRBV4-2	.	TRBJ2-7	.	CASSQERQVFYEQYF	TGTGCCAGCAGCCAAGAACGGCAGGTTTTCTACGAGCAGTACTTC
TRBV28	TRBD2	TRBJ2-1	.	CATRGEGNEQFF	TGTGCCACCCGCGGGGAGGGCAATGAGCAGTTCTTC
TRBV7-9	.	TRBJ2-1	.	CASIDLGGSNEQFF	TGTGCCAGCATCGACCTTGGGGGTAGCAATGAGCAGTTCTTC
TRBV4-3	.	TRBJ1-6	.	CASSQMGDMEYQSPLHF	TGCGCCAGCAGCCAAATGGGGGACATGGAGTACCAGTCACCCCTCCACTTT
TRBV7-2	.	TRBJ2-1	many	CASSPIGSGSSYNEQFF	TGTGCCAGCAGCCCAATTGGCTCAGGCAGCTCCTACAATGAGCAGTTCTTC
TRBV10-3	.	TRBJ1-2	.	CAISETDYGYTF	TGTGCCATCAGTGAAACAGACTATGGCTACACCTTC
TRBV25-1	.	TRBJ2-2	few	CASSEWDLTGELFF	TGTGCCAGCAGTGAATGGGATTTAACCGGGGAGCTGTTTTTT
TRBV27	.	TRBJ1-5	many	CASSLWGGSNQPQHF	TGTGCCAGCAGTTTATGGGGGGGAAGCAATCAGCCCCAGCATTTT
TRBV12-5	.	TRBJ2-7	.	CASGSATGQYRYEQYF	TGTGCTAGTGGTTCTGCAACAGGGCAGTATCGCTACGAGCAGTACTTC
TRBV29-1	TRBD1	TRBJ2-7	few	CSVEDEGGSYEQYF	TGCAGCGTTGAAGATGAAGGGGGCAGCTACGAGCAGTACTTC
TRBV29-1	TRBD1	TRBJ1-2	.	CSAETGGRYGYTF	TGCAGCGCCGAGACAGGGGGGAGGTATGGCTACACCTTC
TRBV5-6	.	TRBJ2-3	.	CASSSWGRSDTQYF	TGTGCCAGCAGCTCCTGGGGGCGTTCAGATACGCAGTATTTT
TRBV6-1	.	TRBJ1-4	.	CASSGEISNEKLFF	TGTGCCAGCAGTGGAGAGATCAGTAATGAAAAACTGTTTTTT
TRBV12-3/TRBV12-4	.	TRBJ1-1	few	CASRRRRDLEAFF	TGTGCCAGCAGACGCCGGAGGGATCTTGAAGCTTTCTTT
TRBV7-6	.	TRBJ1-4	few	CASSPMDHDFATNEKLFF	TGTGCCAGCAGCCCGATGGATCACGACTTTGCAACTAATGAAAAACTGTTTTTT
TRBV5-1	.	TRBJ2-3	.	CASSAFDTSTDTQYF	TGCGCCAGCAGCGCTTTTGACACTAGCACAGATACGCAGTATTTT
TRBV6-5	.	TRBJ1-6	many	CASSPGWILGSPLHF	TGTGCCAGCAGTCCGGGGTGGATTCTCGGTTCACCCCTCCACTTT
TRBV4-1	TRBD1	TRBJ1-1	few	CASSQPQGQTNTEAFF	TGCGCCAGCAGCCAACCTCAGGGACAGACGAACACTGAAGCTTTCTTT
TRBV4-2	.	TRBJ2-7	few	CASSPTGADYEQYF	TGTGCCAGCAGCCCCACGGGGGCCGACTACGAGCAGTACTTC
TRBV7-6	.	TRBJ2-1	.	CASSERIYSYNEQFF	TGTGCCAGCAGTGAACGCATCTACTCCTACAATGAGCAGTTCTTC
TRBV7-4	.	TRBJ2-3	.	CASSLEKRRPSTDTQYF	TGTGCCAGCAGCTTAGAAAAGCGGAGGCCTAGCACAGATACGCAGTATTTT
TRBV15	TRBD1	TRBJ1-1	few	CATSIRDRGGMSTEAFF	TGTGCCACCAGCATCCGGGACAGGGGAGGTATGAGCACTGAAGCTTTCTTT
TRBV28	.	TRBJ1-2	.	CASSFIQGIDGYTF	TGTGCCAGCAGCTTCATTCAGGGTATCGATGGCTACACCTTC
TRBV6-1	.	TRBJ2-3	many	CASSDRAGFITDTQYF	TGTGCCAGCAGTGATCGGGCAGGGTTCATCACAGATACGCAGTATTTT
TRBV2	.	TRBJ2-7	.	CASRRVEQYF	TGTGCCAGCAGAAGGGTCGAGCAGTACTTC
TRBV27	.	TRBJ1-2	.	CASSPLGVGNYGYTF	TGTGCCAGCAGTCCCCTGGGGGTCGGGAACTATGGCTACACCTTC
TRBV28	TRBD2	TRBJ2-5	few	CASSLASGNAQETQYF	TGTGCCAGCAGTTTAGCTAGCGGGAATGCCCAAGAGACCCAGTACTTC
TRBV7-9	.	TRBJ1-5	many	CASSSEYVHQPQHF	TGTGCCAGCAGCTCCGAATACGTTCATCAGCCCCAGCATTTT
TRBV20-1	TRBD1	TRBJ1-3	few	CSARRVVIRPGQGDYTIYF	TGCAGTGCTAGGCGGGTGGTTATACGACCGGGACAGGGGGATTACACCATATATTTT
TRBV2	.	TRBJ2-5	.	CASKGWQEYQETQYF	TGTGCCAGCAAGGGATGGCAAGAGTACCAAGAGACCCAGTACTTC